The 15 T cell receptor beta chains presented below share a single source sample, sequenced in a study of T cell responses to AZD1222 COVID-19 vaccine. Only in-frame clones appear in the TCRdb table, and some are missing; sequencing was by immunoSEQ multiplex PCR. The profile covers 95,000 to 100,000 clones, with 70% to 90% appearing a single time and 10% taken by the ten largest. This specimen consisted of peripheral blood, obtained 28 days after the second AZD1222 dose. These receptors all stem from an adult who received the AZD1222 COVID-19 vaccine.

The V call is TRBV30, the J call TRBJ1-2; no firm D call. V was pared by 0 bases and J by 3 bases, with 11 bases between. The CDR3 runs to 14 residues. CDR1 and CDR2 from the germline V gene are GTSNPN and SVGIG (reference sequence). In DNA form, the CDR3 reads TGTGCCTGGAGTGTAGGGATGGGTCACTATGGCTACACCTTC. Translating it yields CAWSVGMGHYGYTF.

The chain is built from TRBV5-1 and TRBJ2-1; 9 positions agree with TRBD2. V was clipped by 0 bases and J by 4 bases; unmatched bases: 5. Germline V gives CDR1 SGHRS, CDR2 YFSETQ. The CDR3 has 16 amino acids. In DNA, the CDR3 is TGCGCCAGCAGCTTGGATCCGACTAGCGGTTACAATGAGCAGTTCTTC. This codes for CASSLDPTSGYNEQFF.

The rearrangement joins TRBV7-9 to TRBJ1-5; D is ambiguous. The V end was cut by 1 base, the J end by 7 bases, with 8 bases between. CDR1 SEHNR and CDR2 FQNEAQ come from the germline V gene (reference sequence). The CDR3 sequence is 13 residues long. CDR3 DNA sequence: TGTGCCAGCAGCTTAGAAGGCGGACAGCCCCAGCATTTT. The encoded protein is CASSLEGGQPQHF.

The chain has TRBV7-2 and TRBJ2-1, with D tentatively TRBD1 (6 bases). Germline lookup yields CDR1 SGHTA and CDR2 FQGNSA. This CDR3 is 13 amino acids long. V lost 4 bases and J 6 bases, leaving 10 bases between the germline ends. CDR3 DNA sequence: TGTGCCAGCAGCTCAGGGGTTGGCAATGAGCAGTTCTTC. It translates to CASSSGVGNEQFF.

The chain links TRBV5-1 to TRBJ2-1; D call uncertain. V was shortened by 1 base and J by 12 bases, with 20 bases between the two germline ends. The germline gives CDR1 SGHRS, CDR2 YFSETQ. CDR3 size: 15 residues. As DNA, the CDR3 is TGCGCCAGCAGCTTGACCCGCGACCCCCTAGTTGGGCAGTTCTTC. Protein sequence: CASSLTRDPLVGQFF.

V usage is TRBV11-2 and J usage is TRBJ1-6; D remains unclear. Germline V gene data show CDR1 as SGHAT and CDR2 as FQNNGV. V was shortened by 2 bases and J by 7 bases, with 9 bases between the two germline ends. CDR3 length equals 14 residues. In DNA form, the CDR3 reads TGTGCCAGCAGCTTACTGGAGACAAATTCACCCCTCCACTTT. Protein: CASSLLETNSPLHF.

This chain connects TRBV7-3 to TRBJ2-7; the D gene is possibly TRBD2 (5 bases). The CDR3 covers 13 residues. The germline gives CDR1 SGHTA, CDR2 FQGTGA. Trimming stripped 6 bases from V and 7 bases from J, with 16 bases between. The CDR3 region is CASSLTAEAEQYF. CDR3 nucleotide sequence: TGTGCCAGCAGTCTTACAGCGGAGGCAGAGCAGTACTTC.

The rearrangement uses TRBV11-2 and TRBJ2-1, with no clear D. The germline gives CDR1 SGHAT, CDR2 FQNNGV. The V and J ends lost 5 bases and 7 bases respectively, with 9 bases between them. This CDR3 spans 12 amino acids. The CDR3 loop is CASSMRGNEQFF. The CDR3 coding sequence is TGTGCCAGCAGCATGAGAGGTAATGAGCAGTTCTTC.

In DNA form, the CDR3 reads TGTGCCAGCAGCTCCCCGCGGGGAGGGCCCGATGAGCAGTTCTTC. Protein product: CASSSPRGGPDEQFF. The V and J genes are TRBV5-6 and TRBJ2-1, with 7 bases aligning to TRBD2. Germline CDR1 SGHDT, CDR2 YYEEEE. The CDR3 loop spans 15 amino acids. The V and J ends lost 3 bases and 8 bases, in that order; junction bases with no gene match: 11.

The chain links TRBV15 to TRBJ1-5; D is unresolved. V shed 3 bases and J shed 0 bases, with 9 bases lying between them. The germline gives CDR1 LNHNV, CDR2 YYDKDF (reference sequence). This CDR3 has 15 residues. The CDR3 protein is CATSSTTDSNQPQHF. The CDR3 DNA sequence: TGTGCCACCAGCAGTACCACAGATAGCAATCAGCCCCAGCATTTT.

A note on this clone: The same CDR3 can be traced to other DNA sequences in this sample. The V and J genes are TRBV28 and TRBJ1-1; 8 bases fit TRBD1. The CDR3 is 14 residues long. The V and J ends lost 2 bases and 1 base, in that order; junction bases with no gene match: 0. Germline V lookup: CDR1 MDHEN, CDR2 SYDVKM. Here the CDR3 reads CASSLGQGNTEAFF. CDR3 nucleotides: TGTGCCAGCAGTTTAGGACAGGGGAACACTGAAGCTTTCTTT.

This rearrangement joins TRBV5-1 to TRBJ2-7; D may be TRBD1 (5 bases). CDR1 is SGHRS and CDR2 is YFSETQ in the germline V gene. The CDR3 is 13 residues long. V lost 4 bases and J lost 1, with 9 bases in between. CDR3 in amino acids: CASSQGESYEQYF. The CDR3 DNA reads as TGCGCCAGCAGCCAAGGGGAATCCTACGAGCAGTACTTC.

The chain employs TRBV28 and TRBJ2-3; 8 bases are shared with TRBD1. Per germline, CDR1 MDHEN and CDR2 SYDVKM. The CDR3 length is 13 residues. With 2 bases clipped from V and 5 bases from J, the junction kept 0 bases outside the gene matches. CDR3 DNA sequence: TGTGCCAGCAGTTTAACAGGGGGAGATACGCAGTATTTT. As protein: CASSLTGGDTQYF.

This rearrangement joins TRBV3-1 (or the pseudogene TRBV3-2) to TRBJ2-1; maybe TRBD1 (5 bases). V lost 4 bases, J lost 10 bases, and 11 bases lay in between. CDR1 is LGHDT, CDR2 YNNKEL, per germline (reference sequence). The CDR3 length is 12 residues. The CDR3 is CASSPLDREQFF. DNA for the CDR3: TGTGCCAGCAGCCCATTAGACAGAGAGCAGTTCTTC.

The rearrangement links TRBV5-1 to TRBJ2-7; D uncertain. The CDR3 covers 14 residues. Per germline, CDR1 SGHRS and CDR2 YFSETQ. The ends were cut back, 1 base at V and 5 bases at J, with 13 bases in the middle. CDR3 protein: CASSLSSASHEQYF. The CDR3 DNA follows: TGCGCCAGCAGCTTGTCGTCCGCGTCCCACGAGCAGTACTTC. The full variable domain, rest sourced from reference TRBV5-1 and TRBJ2-7, is KAGVTQTPRYLIKTRGQQVTLSCSPISGHRSVSWYQQTPGQGLQFLFEYFSETQRNKGNFPGRFSGRQFSNSRSEMNVSTLELGDSALYLCASSLSSASHEQYFGPGTRLTVT.